One and the same sample provided the 24 T cell receptor beta chains below, sequenced in a study of blood T cells in healthy people across ages. The second PCR ran about 6 to 12 cycles with a sample-barcoded 5' primer and J-beta primers. MiXCR was run by TCRdb on the 5' RACE reads, yielding one entry per CDR3 protein. Of 980,000 or so distinct CDR3 sequences in the sample, roughly 43% are singletons; the top ten hold 13%. Sequenced material: blood. These receptor sequences come from a man under 40 in good health.

The gene calls are TRBV20-1 and TRBJ2-3, with D possibly called TRBD1 or TRBD2 (5 bases each). The CDR3 is 13 amino acids. Trimming stripped 5 bases from V and 3 bases from J, with 12 bases between. Per germline, CDR1 DFQATT and CDR2 SNEGSKA (reference sequence). This CDR3 reads CSAGGGLTDTQYF. The CDR3 DNA reads as TGCAGTGCTGGGGGTGGGCTGACAGATACGCAGTATTTT.

The genes are TRBV4-1 and TRBJ2-5; tentatively, D is TRBD1 (6 bases). V shed 3 bases and J shed 11 bases, with 22 bases lying between them. This CDR3 region has 15 residues. Germline CDR1 reads MGHRA; CDR2 reads YSYEKL. The CDR3 here is CASSHTGMTEDEQYF. Here the CDR3 DNA reads TGCGCCAGCAGCCACACAGGGATGACCGAGGATGAGCAGTACTTC.

Regarding this clonotype: A read error is possible here, since a much larger clone lies one base away. Because the CDR3 is missing its conserved closing phenylalanine or tryptophan, this is likely a read error. V usage is TRBV2 and J usage is TRBJ1-2; D ambiguous. Per germline, CDR1 SNHLY and CDR2 FYNNEI. The CDR3 sequence is 12 residues long. V gave up 3 bases and J gave up 6 bases, with 8 bases separating them. CDR3 region: CASSDIRDGYTL. The CDR3 bases are TGTGCCAGCAGTGATATCCGGGATGGCTACACCTTG.

This sequence joins TRBV4-3 and TRBJ2-3, with D perhaps TRBD1 or TRBD2 (5 bases each). Trimming pared 1 base from V and 6 bases from J, leaving 11 bases between. Germline-derived CDR1 and CDR2 are LGHNA and YSLEER. The CDR3 is made up of 14 amino acids. In nucleotides, the CDR3 is TGCGCCAGCAGCCAAGGCAGGGAGTCGGATACGCAGTATTTT. Translating gives CASSQGRESDTQYF.

This clonotype appeared a single time. The rearrangement uses TRBV28 and TRBJ2-7; D not resolved. Trimming shortened V by 3 bases and J by 7 bases, and 10 bases separated the two germline ends. Germline CDR1 reads MDHEN; CDR2 reads SYDVKM. The CDR3 has 12 residues. CDR3 in amino acids: CASSFGWEEQYF. CDR3 nucleotide sequence: TGTGCCAGCAGTTTTGGTTGGGAAGAGCAGTACTTC.

This clonotype turned up a few times. The chain couples TRBV6-4 to TRBJ2-3, with D possibly matching TRBD1 (6 bases). The germline gives CDR1 MRHNA, CDR2 SNTAGT. CDR3 size: 13 residues. V lost 5 bases and J 2 bases, leaving 8 bases between the germline ends. The DNA for the CDR3 is TGTGCCAGCAGTCGGACAGACACAGATACGCAGTATTTT. This translates into CASSRTDTDTQYF.

This clonotype was seen a handful of times. CDR3 nucleotide sequence: TGTGCCAGCAGCTTACCGGGACAGGGATCCGAGCAGTACTTC. Translating gives CASSLPGQGSEQYF. This chain joins TRBV3-1 and TRBJ2-7, with TRBD1 matching 9 bases. The CDR3 runs to 14 residues. The germline CDR1 and CDR2 sequences are LGHDT and YNNKEL (reference sequence). V dropped 5 bases and J dropped 6; count of bases not matched to a gene: 8.

The genes are TRBV21-1 and TRBJ2-1; the table names TRBD1, a call not compared with the DNA. TRBV21-1 is assigned pseudogene status. The CDR3 extends over 12 amino acids. CDR3 DNA sequence: TGTGCCAGCAGCAACGGGGGCAATGAGCAGTTCTTC. Translating it yields CASSNGGNEQFF.

This clonotype has just a few counts. The chain carries TRBV10-3 and TRBJ2-5; unclear D gene. Germline assignment: CDR1 ENHRY and CDR2 SYGVKD. Trimming took off 10 bases at V and 5 bases at J, with 11 bases between the two ends. The CDR3 runs to 11 residues. CDR3 in amino acids: CATAERETQYF. CDR3 in DNA: TGTGCCACCGCTGAGAGGGAGACCCAGTACTTC.

As for this clonotype: A single base separates this from a much larger clone, so it may be a read error. The chain is built from TRBV20-1 and TRBJ2-3; D possibly uses TRBD1 or TRBD2 (5 bases each). This CDR3 region has 15 residues. Germline-derived CDR1 and CDR2 are DFQATT and SNEGSKA (reference sequence). V lost 6 bases and J lost 4, with 20 bases in between. The CDR3 nucleotides are TGCAGTGCCCCCGCGGCAGGGAGTTTCGCAGATACGCAGTATTTT. This gives the protein CSAPAAGSFADTQYF.

A few counts support this clonotype. V and J are TRBV27 and TRBJ1-5; 7 bases map to TRBD1. CDR1 and CDR2 from the germline V gene are MNHEY and SMNVEV (reference sequence). The ends lost 2 bases at V and 7 bases at J; junction bases unmatched: 8. CDR3 length: 15 amino acids. CDR3 sequence reads: CASSLLAGGGQPQHF. In nucleotides, the CDR3 is TGTGCCAGCAGTTTACTCGCAGGGGGAGGACAGCCCCAGCATTTT.

The J gene is TRBJ1-5, the V gene TRBV7-2; unclear D gene. Germline V CDR1 and CDR2: SGHTA, FQGNSA. Deletions cut 0 bases from V and 4 bases from J, with 10 bases between. CDR3 length: 15 residues. The CDR3 loop reads CASSLAAGWNQPQHF. CDR3 coding DNA: TGTGCCAGCAGCTTAGCGGCGGGGTGGAATCAGCCCCAGCATTTT. Full variable domain (remainder filled in from reference TRBV7-2 and TRBJ1-5): GAGVSQSPSNKVTEKGKDVELRCDPISGHTALYWYRQSLGQGLEFLIYFQGNSAPDKSGLPSDRFSAERTGGSVSTLTIQRTQQEDSAVYLCASSLAAGWNQPQHFGDGTRLSIL.

This clonotype was counted ten times or more. CDR3 loop: CASSLEGADTQYF. Here the CDR3 DNA reads TGCGCCAGCAGCTTGGAAGGGGCAGATACGCAGTATTTT. This rearrangement joins TRBV5-1 to TRBJ2-3; possibly TRBD1 for D (5 bases). Trimming left V 0 bases short and J 4 bases short, with 6 bases between. Germline assignment: CDR1 SGHRS and CDR2 YFSETQ. This CDR3 is 13 amino acids long.

This clonotype was found a few times. J is TRBJ1-6 and V is TRBV12-3 or TRBV12-4; D is ambiguous. With 3 bases removed from V and 5 bases from J, the gap between germline ends came to 8 bases. This CDR3 has 14 amino acids. In nucleotides, the CDR3 is TGTGCCAGCAGTTTTGGAGTTCATAATTCACCCCTCCACTTT. Translating it yields CASSFGVHNSPLHF.

The chain uses TRBV4-3 and TRBJ1-4; 9 bases align to TRBD1. CDR3 length: 15 amino acids. Germline CDR1 reads LGHNA; CDR2 reads YSLEER. The V and J ends lost 3 bases and 7 bases, in that order; junction bases with no gene match: 6. DNA of the CDR3: TGCGCCAGCAGCCAGGGACAGGGTGGTATTGAAAAACTGTTTTTT. This codes for CASSQGQGGIEKLFF.

This clonotype has more than one count but fewer than ten. V and J are TRBV7-2 and TRBJ2-7; 9 positions match TRBD1. Germline V gene lookup returns CDR1 SGHTA and CDR2 FQGNSA. Germline trimming cut 5 bases from V and 3 bases from J; bases unmatched to any gene: 8. The length of the CDR3 is 15 residues. Written as DNA, the CDR3 is TGTGCCAGCAGCGCGCGAGGACAGGGGTACTACGAGCAGTACTTC. Its translation: CASSARGQGYYEQYF.

In this sample, this clonotype turned up once. Since a much larger clone is just one base distant, this may be a read error. The V gene is TRBV10-2, the J gene TRBJ2-3; 9 nucleotides line up with TRBD1. Trimming took 11 bases from V and 4 from J; bases not matched to a gene: 7. Germline V gene lookup returns CDR1 WSHSY and CDR2 SAAADI. The CDR3 extends over 13 amino acids. This chain's CDR3 is CAGGQGISDTQYF. The CDR3 DNA reads as TGCGCCGGGGGACAGGGAATCTCAGATACGCAGTATTTT.

The genes are TRBV7-2 and TRBJ2-5; TRBD2 matches 8 bases. With the DNA end fitting TRBJ2-4 better, the J assignment may be wrong. CDR3 length: 15 amino acids. Per the germline V gene, CDR1 is SGHTA and CDR2 is FQGNSA. As DNA, the CDR3 is TGTGCCAGCGGCCAGGTCGCGGGGGGCAAAAACATTCAGTACTTC. Protein: CASGQVAGGKNIQYF.

The J gene is TRBJ1-2, the V gene TRBV5-1; the D is unclear. Germline loops: CDR1 SGHRS, CDR2 YFSETQ. V was trimmed by 3 bases and J by 7 bases, leaving 16 bases between them. This CDR3 contains 14 residues. CDR3 residues: CASSSRPGARGYTF. The CDR3 bases are TGCGCCAGCAGCTCCCGACCCGGAGCTCGTGGCTACACCTTC.

Of note for this clonotype: This sequence may be a read error, since a much larger clone differs from it by one base. The chain employs TRBV7-9 and TRBJ2-3, with D possibly TRBD2 on 5 matching bases. Germline CDR1 and CDR2: SEHNR and FQNEAQ (reference sequence). V lost 8 bases, J lost 0 bases, and 18 bases lay in between. This CDR3 spans 16 amino acids. The DNA for the CDR3 is TGTGCCAGCGGTGCTAGGAGGTCAACTAGCACAGATACGCAGTATTTT. This translates into CASGARRSTSTDTQYF.

V and J are TRBV20-1 and TRBJ1-1; no firm D call. With 6 bases removed from V and 0 bases from J, the gap between germline ends came to 14 bases. Germline V CDR1 and CDR2: DFQATT, SNEGSKA (reference sequence). The CDR3 spans 14 residues. The CDR3 sequence: CSAPGLMMNTEAFF. Written as DNA, the CDR3 is TGCAGTGCCCCGGGCCTAATGATGAACACTGAAGCTTTCTTT.

The chain couples TRBV7-2 to TRBJ1-2; D is uncertain. Trimming cost V 1 base and J 2 bases, with 11 bases left between them. The CDR3 is made up of 15 amino acids. Germline V gene data show CDR1 as SGHTA and CDR2 as FQGNSA. DNA for the CDR3: TGTGCCAGCAGCTTAGATGTGATGGTCAACTATGGCTACACCTTC. Its protein is CASSLDVMVNYGYTF.

This clonotype turned up a few times. The chain is built from TRBV9 and TRBJ2-4; the match to TRBD1 covers 8 bases. The CDR3 runs 15 residues. V lost 3 bases, J lost 11 bases, and 13 bases stayed unmatched. Germline assignment: CDR1 SGDLS and CDR2 YYNGEE. CDR3 sequence: CASSALDRALDFQYF. The CDR3, as DNA: TGTGCCAGCAGCGCGCTGGACAGGGCCTTGGATTTTCAGTACTTC.

The chain is built from TRBV6-5 and TRBJ2-7; 10 bases map to TRBD1. The V segment lost 4 bases and the J segment 5 bases; nucleotides outside the gene matches: 8. The CDR3 sequence is 15 residues long. Germline V gives CDR1 MNHEY, CDR2 SVGAGI. The CDR3, as DNA: TGTGCCAGCAGTTGGGCCGGGACAGGGGACCACGAGCAGTACTTC. Translated, it gives CASSWAGTGDHEQYF.